Listed here is a single T cell receptor beta chain. Unique molecular identifiers (one per individual cDNA molecule) were attached. From the 5' RACE reads, TCRdb called clonotypes with MiXCR, one entry per CDR3 protein. Of 20,000 to 25,000 distinct CDR3 sequences listed, 3.5% to 5% are singletons. The data belong to a study of early T cells in non-severe SARS-CoV-2 infection. The CDR3 is made up of 13 amino acids. Germline CDR1 is SQVTM and CDR2 is ANQGSEA. Between the trimmed V and J ends, which lost 3 bases and 3 bases, there was a span of 10 bases. The receptor comes from an adult who was a healthcare worker with PCR-confirmed SARS-CoV-2 infection or an uninfected control (not recorded which). The chain joins TRBV29-1 to TRBJ2-3; perhaps TRBD2 as D (7 bases). The material sequenced was whole blood. In DNA, the CDR3 is TGCAGCGTTGATGAGGGGGGGACAGATACGCAGTATTTT. Its translation: CSVDEGGTDTQYF.